The source of this T cell receptor (beta chain) is a study of human T cells and chemical hapten exposure. About the study: TCR yields per sample varied mostly from small pooled library volume differences. General observations from the study: DPC sensitization did not alter TCRs above 1 in 1000 frequency.

Total RNA was isolated from whole blood that had not been fractionated. This clonotype has a count of ten or more. Its antigen is not known. Germline CDR1 MNHEY, CDR2 SVGEGT. This CDR3 is built from 15 residues. V dropped 7 bases and J dropped 6; count of bases not matched to a gene: 11. Attachment of unique molecular identifiers to individual cDNA molecules was performed in the library. In the source study's methods: TCR counts had a median of about 94,000 per sample and spanned roughly 23,224 to 750,000. TCRdb analysed the reads with MiXCR anew, one entry per CDR3 protein. The V and J calls reflect TCRdb's pipeline rather than the authors' work. The sample shows about 120,000 distinct CDR3 sequences, less than 10% of them seen only once.

This clonotype was sampled from a human donor in good health. Some clones in this sample may be carry-over from other donors' samples. The chain uses TRBV6-2 or TRBV6-3 and TRBJ1-5, with 8 bases that match TRBD1. Sequenced sample: whole blood. CDR3 amino acids: CASTDTGQGSQPQHF. CDR3 bases: TGTGCCAGCACCGATACCGGACAGGGAAGTCAGCCCCAGCATTTT.